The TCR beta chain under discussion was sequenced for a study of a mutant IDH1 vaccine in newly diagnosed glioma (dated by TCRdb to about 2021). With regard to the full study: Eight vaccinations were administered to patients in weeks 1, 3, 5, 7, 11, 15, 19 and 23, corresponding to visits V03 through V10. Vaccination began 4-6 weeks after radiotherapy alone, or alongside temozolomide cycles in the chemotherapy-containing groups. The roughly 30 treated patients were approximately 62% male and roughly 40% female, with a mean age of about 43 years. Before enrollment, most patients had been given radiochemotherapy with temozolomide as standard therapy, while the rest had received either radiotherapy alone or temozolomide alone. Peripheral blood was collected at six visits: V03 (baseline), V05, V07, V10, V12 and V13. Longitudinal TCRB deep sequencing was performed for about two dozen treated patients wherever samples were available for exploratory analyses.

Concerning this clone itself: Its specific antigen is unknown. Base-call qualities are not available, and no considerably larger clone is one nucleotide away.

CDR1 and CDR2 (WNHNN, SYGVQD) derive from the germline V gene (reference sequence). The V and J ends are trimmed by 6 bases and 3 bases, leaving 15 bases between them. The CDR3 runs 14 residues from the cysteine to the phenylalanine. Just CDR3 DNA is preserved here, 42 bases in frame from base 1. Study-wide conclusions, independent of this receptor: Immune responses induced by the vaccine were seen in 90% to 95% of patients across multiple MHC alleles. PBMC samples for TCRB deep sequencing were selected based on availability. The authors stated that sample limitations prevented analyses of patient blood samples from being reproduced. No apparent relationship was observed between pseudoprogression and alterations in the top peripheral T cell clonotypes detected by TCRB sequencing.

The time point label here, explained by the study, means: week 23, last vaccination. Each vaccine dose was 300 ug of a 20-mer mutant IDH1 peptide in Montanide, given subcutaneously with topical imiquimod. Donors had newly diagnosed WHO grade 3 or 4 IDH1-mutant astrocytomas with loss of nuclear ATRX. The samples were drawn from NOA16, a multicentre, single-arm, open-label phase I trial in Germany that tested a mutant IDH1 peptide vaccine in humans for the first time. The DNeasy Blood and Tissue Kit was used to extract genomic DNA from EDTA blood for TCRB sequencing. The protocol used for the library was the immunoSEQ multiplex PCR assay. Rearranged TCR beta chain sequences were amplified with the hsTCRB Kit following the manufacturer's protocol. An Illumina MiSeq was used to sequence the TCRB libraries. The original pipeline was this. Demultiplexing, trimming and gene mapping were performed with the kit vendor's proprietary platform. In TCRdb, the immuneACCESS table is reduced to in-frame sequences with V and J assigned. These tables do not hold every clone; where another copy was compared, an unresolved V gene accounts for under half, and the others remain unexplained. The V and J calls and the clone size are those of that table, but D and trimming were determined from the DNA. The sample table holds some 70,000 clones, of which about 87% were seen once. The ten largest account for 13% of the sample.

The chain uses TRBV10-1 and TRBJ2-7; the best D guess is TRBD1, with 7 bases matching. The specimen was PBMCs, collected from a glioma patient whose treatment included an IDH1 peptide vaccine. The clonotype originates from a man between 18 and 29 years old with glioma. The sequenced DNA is TGCGCCAGCAGGGGAGGAGGGGGCTACTACGAGCAGTACTTC. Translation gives CASRGGGGYYEQYF.